One and the same sample provided the 5 T cell receptor beta chains below, sequenced in a study of regulatory T cells in long-lasting Graves disease. According to the study, TCR beta libraries were built with iRepertoire HTBI primers and CDR3-region Arm-PCR. TCRdb called the multiplex PCR reads again in MiXCR, with one record for every CDR3 protein. The sample shows around 480,000 distinct CDR3 sequences, roughly 15% of them seen only once. Regarding time point: newly diagnosed GD, antithyroid drugs for less than 3 months. PBMC-extracted RNA yielded the TCR library. A further study also used this sample, focusing on T cells in Graves' hyperthyroidism and ophthalmopathy.

The sample in question was peripheral blood mononuclear cells (PBMCs), obtained at new diagnosis, from a patient treated with antithyroid drugs. The receptors were gathered from a man aged 40-50 years with Graves disease.

The chain uses TRBV11-3 and TRBJ1-1, with D perhaps TRBD1 (6 bases). V lost 3 bases and J 4 bases, leaving 12 bases between the germline ends. The CDR3 length is 14 residues. Germline-derived CDR1 and CDR2 are SGHNT and YENEEA. The CDR3 sequence: CASSFVGGITEAFF. CDR3 coding DNA: TGTGCCAGCAGCTTCGTGGGGGGCATCACTGAAGCTTTCTTT.

This clonotype was counted at least ten times. The rearrangement joins TRBV5-1 to TRBJ2-7, with 7 bases that match TRBD1. V trimming: 0 bases; J trimming: 4 bases; junction bases outside the gene matches: 4. The CDR3 loop spans 14 amino acids. Germline CDR1 SGHRS, CDR2 YFSETQ. CDR3 DNA sequence: TGCGCCAGCAGCTTGGATCCAGGGGGTTACGAGCAGTACTTC. It translates to CASSLDPGGYEQYF.

Turning to this clonotype: It may be a read error: a sequence one base away is much more abundant. The chain carries TRBV2 and TRBJ2-4; D is unresolved. This CDR3 has 14 residues. Trimming shortened V by 11 bases and J by 2 bases, and 16 bases separated the two germline ends. In germline, CDR1 is SNHLY, CDR2 FYNNEI. CDR3 in DNA: TGTGCCGGCAACCCCGACATTTCCAAAAACATTCAGTACTTC. It translates to CAGNPDISKNIQYF.

The chain uses TRBV28 and TRBJ2-5; D may be TRBD1 or TRBD2 (5 bases each). The length of the CDR3 is 13 residues. The germline CDR1 and CDR2 sequences are MDHEN and SYDVKM. Trimming took 4 bases from V and 5 from J, leaving 11 bases between them. The CDR3 DNA reads as TGTGCCAGCAGTTCCGCTTGGGGGGAGACCCAGTACTTC. Residues: CASSSAWGETQYF.

This clonotype has at least ten counts. The chain employs TRBV28 and TRBJ2-7; TRBD2 matches at 11 bases. Trimming took 4 bases from V and 0 from J; bases not matched to a gene: 8. Looked up from germline, CDR1 is MDHEN and CDR2 is SYDVKM. This CDR3 is 17 amino acids long. CDR3 DNA: TGTGCCAGCAGTTGGCCCCCGGGACTAGCGGTCTCCTACGAGCAGTACTTC. Protein product: CASSWPPGLAVSYEQYF. Combining the CDR3 with reference TRBV28 and TRBJ2-7 gives the whole variable domain DVKVTQSSRYLVKRTGEKVFLECVQDMDHENMFWYRQDPGLGLRLIYFSYDVKMKEKGDIPEGYSVSREKKERFSLILESASTNQTSMYLCASSWPPGLAVSYEQYFGPGTRLTVT.